The 9 T cell receptor beta chains below were found in one sample sequenced in a study of shared clonotypes between healthy human individuals. The assay was immunoSEQ multiplex PCR, and TCRdb's table has in-frame clones only and misses some. In the table there are approximately 810,000 clones, over 90% of which are singletons. Cells designated naive CD8 were CD45RO-negative and were positively selected for CCR7, with terminally differentiated effector memory CD45RA+ cells excluded. Sequencing was done on a sample of naive CD8+ T cells sorted from blood. The receptors here all came from a man aged 30 to 45 in good health.

This clone was seen more than once but under ten times. This chain connects TRBV14 to TRBJ2-7; 9 positions match TRBD1. Germline-derived CDR1 and CDR2 are SGHDN and FVKESK. The ends lost 6 bases at V and 6 bases at J; junction bases unmatched: 9. The CDR3 runs to 14 residues. CDR3 nucleotide sequence: TGTGCCAGCAGTTTAGGACAGGGGTTCTCCGAGCAGTACTTC. Translating gives CASSLGQGFSEQYF.

This chain connects TRBV9 to TRBJ2-1; TRBD2 might be the D (5 bases). The ends were cut back, 1 base at V and 6 bases at J, with 14 bases in the middle. CDR1 is SGDLS, CDR2 YYNGEE, per germline. The CDR3 consists of 15 residues. CDR3 DNA: TGTGCCAGCAGCGTATTTGAGTATGGAGGCAATGAGCAGTTCTTC. Protein sequence: CASSVFEYGGNEQFF.

The chain uses TRBV5-8 and TRBJ2-3, with a weak D call TRBD1 (6 bases). V was clipped by 0 bases and J by 0 bases, with 17 bases between them. Germline V gene sequence: CDR1 SGHTS, CDR2 YDEGEE. This CDR3 contains 18 residues. CDR3 DNA sequence: TGTGCCAGCAGCTTGGTGACCCCGGGACATCCTAGCACAGATACGCAGTATTTT. This translates into CASSLVTPGHPSTDTQYF.

This CDR3 reads CASSLRGGDEKLFF. DNA of the CDR3: TGTGCCAGCAGTTTAAGAGGGGGAGATGAAAAACTGTTTTTT. The chain has TRBV28 and TRBJ1-4; weak D call: TRBD1 (6 bases). Germline loops: CDR1 MDHEN, CDR2 SYDVKM. V was clipped by 2 bases and J by 6 bases, with 10 bases between them. The CDR3 covers 14 residues.

V gene TRBV30 combines with J gene TRBJ2-5; either TRBD1 or TRBD2 may fit D (5 bases each). Trimming pared 0 bases from V and 3 bases from J, leaving 14 bases between. There are 15 residues in the CDR3. Germline V gene data show CDR1 as GTSNPN and CDR2 as SVGIG (reference sequence). CDR3 bases: TGTGCCTGGAGTGTATGGCCGGGGCCCAAAGAGACCCAGTACTTC. Translating it yields CAWSVWPGPKETQYF.

This clone was counted a single time. V is TRBV27 and J is TRBJ2-7; D remains unclear. Trimming removed 5 bases from V and 3 bases from J, with 11 bases in between. This CDR3 has 13 amino acids. Germline V gene sequence: CDR1 MNHEY, CDR2 SMNVEV (reference sequence). As DNA, the CDR3 is TGTGCCAGCAGTCGGCAAAGGAACTACGAGCAGTACTTC. As protein: CASSRQRNYEQYF.

The rearrangement uses TRBV27 and TRBJ1-1; D uncertain. V gave up 6 bases and J gave up 0 bases, with 11 bases separating them. Germline CDR1 MNHEY, CDR2 SMNVEV (reference sequence). The CDR3 spans 14 residues. For the CDR3, the DNA is TGTGCCAGCAGGACGACACGGATGAACACTGAAGCTTTCTTT. It yields the protein CASRTTRMNTEAFF.

CDR3: CASSLDQGTATLYGYTF. CDR3 coding DNA: TGTGCCAGCAGCTTAGATCAGGGGACGGCCACTCTCTATGGCTACACCTTC. The genes are TRBV7-2 and TRBJ1-2; D is possibly TRBD1 (6 bases). Looked up from germline, CDR1 is SGHTA and CDR2 is FQGNSA. The CDR3 runs 17 residues. V lost 1 base and J lost 4, with 19 bases in between.

This clone was recorded only once. The V gene is TRBV30, the J gene TRBJ2-2, with a weak D call TRBD2 (6 bases). Germline loops: CDR1 GTSNPN, CDR2 SVGIG (reference sequence). CDR3 length equals 15 residues. V lost 7 bases and J lost 1, with 16 bases in between. CDR3 protein: CASLGLARNTGELFF. The CDR3 DNA reads TGTGCCTCCTTGGGGCTAGCGCGGAACACCGGGGAGCTGTTTTTT.